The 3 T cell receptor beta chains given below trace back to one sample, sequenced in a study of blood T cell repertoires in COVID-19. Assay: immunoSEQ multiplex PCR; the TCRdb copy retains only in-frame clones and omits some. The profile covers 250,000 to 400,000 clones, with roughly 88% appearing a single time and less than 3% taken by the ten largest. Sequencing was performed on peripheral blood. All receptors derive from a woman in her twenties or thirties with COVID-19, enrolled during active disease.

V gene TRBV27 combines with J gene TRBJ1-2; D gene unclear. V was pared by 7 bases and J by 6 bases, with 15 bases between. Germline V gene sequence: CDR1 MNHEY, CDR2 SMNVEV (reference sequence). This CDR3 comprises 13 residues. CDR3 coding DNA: TGTGCCAGCACGGGAATCTTGTCAAATGGCTACACCTTC. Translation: CASTGILSNGYTF.

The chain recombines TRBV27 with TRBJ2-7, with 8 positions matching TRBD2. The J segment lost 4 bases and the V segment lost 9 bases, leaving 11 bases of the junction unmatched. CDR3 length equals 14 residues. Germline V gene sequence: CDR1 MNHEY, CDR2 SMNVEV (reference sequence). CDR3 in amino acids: CASGAGTRGYEQYF. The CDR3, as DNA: TGTGCCAGTGGGGCCGGGACTAGAGGTTACGAGCAGTACTTC.

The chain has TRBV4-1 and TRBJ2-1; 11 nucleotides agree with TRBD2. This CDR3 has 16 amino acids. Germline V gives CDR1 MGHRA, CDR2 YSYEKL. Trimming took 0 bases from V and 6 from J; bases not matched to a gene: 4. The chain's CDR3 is CASSQELAGVGNEQFF. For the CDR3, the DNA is TGCGCCAGCAGCCAAGAACTAGCGGGAGTGGGCAATGAGCAGTTCTTC.